The rows below give T cell receptor beta chains drawn from one sample of a study of blood T cell repertoires in COVID-19. The protocol was immunoSEQ multiplex PCR, while the TCRdb copy is restricted to in-frame clones and leaves out a portion. Counted here are 200,000 to 250,000 clones, around 88% occurring once; the ten biggest clones make up around 12%. The sample taken for sequencing was peripheral blood. All receptors come from a man older than 75 with acute or convalescent COVID-19. Each CDR3 is given with its conserved first and last residue. A D gene is named only where the DNA matches it firmly. Expanded clones get a size class; other rows say once, few or many, or leave the size out.

>TRBJ1-6|TRBD1|TRBV13|-|15
TGTGCCAGCAGCCCCCGACAGGGGTCGGATTCACCCCTCCACTTT
CASSPRQGSDSPLHF
>TRBJ2-7|TRBD1|TRBV18|-|13
TGTGCCAGCTCACCATTACAGGGGGGCGAGCAGTACTTC
CASSPLQGGEQYF
>TRBJ1-5|TRBD1|TRBV7-8|-|15
TGTGCCAGCAGCTTAGGGCAGGGGGAGGACCAGCCCCAGCATTTT
CASSLGQGEDQPQHF
>TRBJ2-7|TRBD1|TRBV7-6|-|17
TGTGCCAGCAGCTTACGGGACCCGGGACAGAGATCCTACGAGCAGTACTTC
CASSLRDPGQRSYEQYF
>TRBJ2-2|TRBD1|TRBV10-3|-|17
TGTGCCATCAGTGAGATGGGACAGGGTGCGAGCACCGGGGAGCTGTTTTTT
CAISEMGQGASTGELFF
>TRBJ2-1|-|TRBV2|-|15
TGTGCCAGCAGCCGTAGTGGGAGGCTCTACAATGAGCAGTTCTTC
CASSRSGRLYNEQFF
>TRBJ1-1|TRBD1|TRBV5-1|-|14
TGCGCCAGCAGCTGGGGGACAGGGATGTCTGAAGCTTTCTTT
CASSWGTGMSEAFF
>TRBJ1-2|-|TRBV3-1/TRBV3-2|-|11
TGTGCCAGTGTCGGGGTCTATGGCTACACCTTC
CASVGVYGYTF
>TRBJ2-3|TRBD2|TRBV5-1|-|15
TGCGCCAGCAGCTTGACCCCGACTAGCGGGGATACGCAGTATTTT
CASSLTPTSGDTQYF
>TRBJ2-3|-|TRBV7-6|-|16
TGTGCCAGCAGCTTAGGTGAGGGCCAGGGCACAGATACGCAGTATTTT
CASSLGEGQGTDTQYF
>TRBJ2-7|TRBD1|TRBV19|-|15
TGTGCCAGTAGTACCCAACAGGGGGAGACCTACGAGCAGTACTTC
CASSTQQGETYEQYF
>TRBJ1-6|-|TRBV6-5|few|13
TGTGCCAGCAGTTTCGGGGGGAATTCACCCCTCCACTTT
CASSFGGNSPLHF
>TRBJ1-5|-|TRBV2|-|14
TGTGCCAGCACCGGGACATCTAGCAATCAGCCCCAGCATTTT
CASTGTSSNQPQHF
>TRBJ1-5|-|TRBV2|-|15
TGTGCCAGCAGTGAAGCGCTTCGGGGTGGCCAGCCCCAGCATTTT
CASSEALRGGQPQHF
>TRBJ1-2|-|TRBV3-1/TRBV3-2|-|12
TGTGCCAGCAGCCTTCAACTCTATGGCTACACCTTC
CASSLQLYGYTF
>TRBJ2-7|TRBD1|TRBV3-1/TRBV3-2|-|17
TGTGCCAGCAGCCATCTAAATAGGGACAGAATTACCTACGAGCAGTACTTC
CASSHLNRDRITYEQYF
>TRBJ2-7|TRBD1|TRBV5-8|-|15
TGTGCCAGCAGCCGCCGGACAGGGTCGGGCTACGAGCAGTACTTC
CASSRRTGSGYEQYF
>TRBJ1-4|TRBD1|TRBV2|-|15
TGTGCCAGCAGTGAGAGGGGGCTCACTAATGAAAAACTGTTTTTT
CASSERGLTNEKLFF
>TRBJ2-3|TRBD2|TRBV5-1|-|15
TGCGCCAGCCAGACTAGCGGGGTATCCACAGATACGCAGTATTTT
CASQTSGVSTDTQYF
>TRBJ1-4|-|TRBV28|-|14
TGTGCCACCAACGAGCGTGCAACTAATGAAAAACTGTTTTTT
CATNERATNEKLFF
>TRBJ2-6|TRBD1|TRBV11-2|-|18
TGTGCCAGCAGCAGGGGACAGGGGGTGTTCTCTGGGGCCAACGTCCTGACTTTC
CASSRGQGVFSGANVLTF
>TRBJ1-2|-|TRBV19|-|13
TGTGCCAGTACAGCGTTGTCTAACTATGGCTACACCTTC
CASTALSNYGYTF
>TRBJ1-6|TRBD1|TRBV5-4|few|15
TGTGCCAGCACTCGACAGGGGGCGAGCAATTCACCCCTCCACTTT
CASTRQGASNSPLHF
>TRBJ1-2|TRBD1|TRBV5-4|-|15
TGTGCCAGCAGCTTGACTACAGGGGCAAACTATGGCTACACCTTC
CASSLTTGANYGYTF
>TRBJ2-2|TRBD2|TRBV19|-|20
TGTGCCAGTAGCCCTACCTACGGGACTAGCGGGGTCACGAACACCGGGGAGCTGTTTTTT
CASSPTYGTSGVTNTGELFF
>TRBJ2-3|TRBD2|TRBV5-6|-|17
TGTGCCAGCAGCTTGCGACTAGCGGCTTTATCCACAGATACGCAGTATTTT
CASSLRLAALSTDTQYF
>TRBJ2-5|TRBD2|TRBV4-1|once|17
TGCGCCAGCAGCCAAGATCCCCTCCTAGCGGGACAAGAGACCCAGTACTTC
CASSQDPLLAGQETQYF
>TRBJ2-2|-|TRBV3-1/TRBV3-2|-|15
TGTGCCAGCAGCCAAGATGGGCGGAACACCGGGGAGCTGTTTTTT
CASSQDGRNTGELFF
>TRBJ1-1|-|TRBV14|-|13
TGTGCCAGCAGCCAAGATTTACAGGGTGAAGCTTTCTTT
CASSQDLQGEAFF
>TRBJ1-3|TRBD1|TRBV7-9|-|15
TGTGCCAGCCTCCGGGACAGAATATCTGGAAACACCATATATTTT
CASLRDRISGNTIYF
>TRBJ1-4|TRBD1|TRBV4-3|-|15
TGCGCCAGCAGCCCAGTAGGGACAGGGGACGAAAAACTGTTTTTT
CASSPVGTGDEKLFF
>TRBJ1-2|TRBD1|TRBV5-1|few|14
TGCGCCAGCAGCTCCGGACAGGGAGCCTATGGCTACACCTTC
CASSSGQGAYGYTF
>TRBJ1-1|TRBD1|TRBV2|-|14
TGTGCCAGCCAGCTAGACAGGGGGCACACTGAAGCTTTCTTT
CASQLDRGHTEAFF
>TRBJ1-4|TRBD1|TRBV19|-|15
TGTGCCAGTAGTCCCGGACAGGGGGGAGGTGAAAAACTGTTTTTT
CASSPGQGGGEKLFF
>TRBJ1-1|-|TRBV7-9|few|14
TGTGCCAGCAGCTCCCAGGCTTCGAACACTGAAGCTTTCTTT
CASSSQASNTEAFF
>TRBJ1-5|-|TRBV3-1/TRBV3-2|-|17
TGTGCCAGCAGCCACGGTAGAACCGACGAGGCCCATCAGCCCCAGCATTTT
CASSHGRTDEAHQPQHF
>TRBJ2-3|TRBD1|TRBV24-1|-|15
TGTGCCACCAGTCCAGGACAGGGGAGTGCAGATACGCAGTATTTT
CATSPGQGSADTQYF
>TRBJ2-3|TRBD1|TRBV28|-|14
TGTGCCAGCAGTTACAGGGGGCGCGGAAATACGCAGTATTTT
CASSYRGRGNTQYF
>TRBJ1-3|-|TRBV6-5|-|13
TGTGCCAGCAGCTCCCTCCTCGGAAACACCATATATTTT
CASSSLLGNTIYF